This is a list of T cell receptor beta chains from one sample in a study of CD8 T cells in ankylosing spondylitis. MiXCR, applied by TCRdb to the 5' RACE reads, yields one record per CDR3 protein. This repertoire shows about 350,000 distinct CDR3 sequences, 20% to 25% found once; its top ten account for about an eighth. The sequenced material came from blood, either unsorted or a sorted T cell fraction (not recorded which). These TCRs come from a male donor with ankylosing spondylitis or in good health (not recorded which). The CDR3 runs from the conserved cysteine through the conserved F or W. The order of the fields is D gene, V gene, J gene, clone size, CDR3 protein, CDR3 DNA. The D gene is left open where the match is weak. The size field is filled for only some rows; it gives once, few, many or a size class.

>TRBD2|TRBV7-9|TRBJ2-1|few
CASSPTSAVWQFF
TGTGCCAGCAGCCCGACTAGCGCAGTTTGGCAGTTCTTC
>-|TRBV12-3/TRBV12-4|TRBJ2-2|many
CASTPDGPADTGELFF
TGTGCCAGCACTCCGGACGGGCCCGCGGACACCGGGGAGCTGTTTTTT
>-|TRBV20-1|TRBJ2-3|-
CSATPRGAPSTDTQYF
TGCAGTGCCACCCCCCGGGGAGCCCCTAGCACAGATACGCAGTATTTT
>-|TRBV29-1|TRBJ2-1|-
CSVEDLGGNEQFF
TGCAGCGTTGAAGATCTTGGGGGCAATGAGCAGTTCTTC
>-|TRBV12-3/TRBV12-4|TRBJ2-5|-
CASSLILGETQYF
TGTGCCAGCAGTTTAATCTTAGGAGAGACCCAGTACTTC
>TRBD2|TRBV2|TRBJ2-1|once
CASSRLAGPSSYNEQFF
TGTGCCAGCAGTCGACTAGCGGGCCCGAGCTCCTACAATGAGCAGTTCTTC
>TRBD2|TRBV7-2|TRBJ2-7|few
CASSLNSGGQTYEQYF
TGTGCCAGCAGCCTAAATTCGGGGGGTCAAACCTACGAGCAGTACTTC
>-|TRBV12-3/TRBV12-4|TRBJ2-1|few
CASDFQGGGNEQFF
TGTGCCAGCGATTTCCAGGGTGGCGGAAATGAGCAGTTCTTC
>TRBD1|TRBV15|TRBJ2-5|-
CATSPGQGAGETQYF
TGTGCCACCAGCCCGGGACAGGGGGCGGGAGAGACCCAGTACTTC
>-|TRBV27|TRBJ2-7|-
CASSPVGEGSYEQYF
TGTGCCAGCAGTCCCGTCGGCGAGGGCTCCTACGAGCAGTACTTC
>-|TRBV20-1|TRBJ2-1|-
CSARYGNEQFF
TGCAGTGCTAGATACGGGAATGAGCAGTTCTTC
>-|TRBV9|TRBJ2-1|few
CASSVALGPTLGDEQFF
TGTGCCAGCAGCGTAGCGCTGGGACCCACCTTGGGAGATGAGCAGTTCTTC
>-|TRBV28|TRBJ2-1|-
CASTTGMGNEQFF
TGTGCCAGCACGACAGGTATGGGCAATGAGCAGTTCTTC
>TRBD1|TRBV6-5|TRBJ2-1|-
CASSYSGQGANNEQFF
TGTGCCAGCAGTTACTCCGGACAGGGGGCGAACAATGAGCAGTTCTTC
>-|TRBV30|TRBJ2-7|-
CAWSVDSSEVVEQYF
TGTGCCTGGAGTGTAGACAGCTCGGAAGTGGTCGAGCAGTACTTC
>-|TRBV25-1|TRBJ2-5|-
CASSEKGLVETQYF
TGTGCCAGCAGTGAAAAGGGGCTCGTAGAGACCCAGTACTTC
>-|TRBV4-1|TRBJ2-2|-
CASSPRQIGTGELFF
TGCGCCAGCAGCCCGAGACAAATAGGGACCGGGGAGCTGTTTTTT
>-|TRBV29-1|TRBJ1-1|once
CSVELGTEAFF
TGCAGCGTTGAATTGGGGACTGAAGCTTTCTTT
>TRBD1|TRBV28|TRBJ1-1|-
CASSQDRGAAEAFF
TGTGCCAGCAGTCAAGACAGGGGTGCCGCTGAAGCTTTCTTT
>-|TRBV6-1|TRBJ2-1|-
CASRDTRDSQYNEQFF
TGTGCCAGCAGAGACACCCGGGACTCACAGTACAATGAGCAGTTCTTC
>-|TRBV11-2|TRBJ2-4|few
CASSSSPGPQKNIQYF
TGTGCCAGCAGCTCTTCCCCCGGGCCTCAAAAAAACATTCAGTACTTC
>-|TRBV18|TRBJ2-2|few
CASSPTPWEDSTGELFF
TGTGCCAGCTCACCGACTCCATGGGAGGATTCCACCGGGGAGCTGTTTTTT
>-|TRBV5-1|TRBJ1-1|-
CASSFGRTTEAFF
TGCGCCAGCAGCTTCGGACGGACCACTGAAGCTTTCTTT
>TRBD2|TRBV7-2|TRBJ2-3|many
CASSLRWGGSDTQYF
TGTGCCAGCAGCTTACGGTGGGGGGGTTCAGATACGCAGTATTTT
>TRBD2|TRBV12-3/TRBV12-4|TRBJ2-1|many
CASSLGAGLNEQFF
TGTGCCAGCAGTTTAGGAGCGGGGTTAAATGAGCAGTTCTTC
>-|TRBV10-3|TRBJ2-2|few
CAISFSLPSTGELFF
TGTGCCATCAGTTTTAGTCTACCGAGCACCGGGGAGCTGTTTTTT
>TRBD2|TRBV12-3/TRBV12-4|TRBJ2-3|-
CASSLIAGASTDTQYF
TGTGCCAGCAGTTTAATAGCGGGGGCTAGCACAGATACGCAGTATTTT
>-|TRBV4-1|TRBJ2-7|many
CASSQLLGYYEQYF
TGCGCCAGCAGCCAACTCCTTGGATACTACGAGCAGTACTTC
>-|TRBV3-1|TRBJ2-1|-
CASSHTSRGRNNEQFF
TGTGCCAGCAGCCATACCTCCAGGGGACGAAACAATGAGCAGTTCTTC